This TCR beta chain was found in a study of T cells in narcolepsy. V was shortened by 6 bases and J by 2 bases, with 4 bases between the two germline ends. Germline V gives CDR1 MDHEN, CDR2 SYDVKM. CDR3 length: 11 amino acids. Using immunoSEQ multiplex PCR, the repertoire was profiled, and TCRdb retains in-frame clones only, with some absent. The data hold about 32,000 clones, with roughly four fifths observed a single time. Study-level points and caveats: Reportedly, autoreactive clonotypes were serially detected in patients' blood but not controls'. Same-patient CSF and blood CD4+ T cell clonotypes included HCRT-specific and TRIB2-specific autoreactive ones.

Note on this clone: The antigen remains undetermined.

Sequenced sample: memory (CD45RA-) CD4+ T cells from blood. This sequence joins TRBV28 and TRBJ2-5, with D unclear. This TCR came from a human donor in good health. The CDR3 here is CASSRQETQYF. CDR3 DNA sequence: TGTGCCAGCAGCCGACAAGAGACCCAGTACTTC.